Sequencing of this T cell receptor (beta chain) was carried out in a study of T cell changes during pregnancy in multiple sclerosis. Remarks on this clone: This sample includes further DNA sequences coding for the same CDR3.

Produced via immunoSEQ multiplex PCR; TCRdb's table is partial and in-frame only. This sample yields over 85,000 clones, of which 91% are seen a single time; around 1.7% belongs to the top ten. The trim removed 2 bases at V and 4 bases at J, leaving 0 bases unmatched. The length of the CDR3 is 13 residues. CDR1 and CDR2 (germline): SGHTA, FQGTGA. The chain uses TRBV7-3 and TRBJ1-1; 8 positions match TRBD1. The clonotype comes from a female donor in good health, enrolled as a control in a pregnancy study. The sequencing here drew on peripheral blood, taken after pregnancy. The CDR3 bases are TGTGCCAGCAGCTTAGACAGGGGCACTGAAGCTTTCTTT. Translated, it gives CASSLDRGTEAFF.